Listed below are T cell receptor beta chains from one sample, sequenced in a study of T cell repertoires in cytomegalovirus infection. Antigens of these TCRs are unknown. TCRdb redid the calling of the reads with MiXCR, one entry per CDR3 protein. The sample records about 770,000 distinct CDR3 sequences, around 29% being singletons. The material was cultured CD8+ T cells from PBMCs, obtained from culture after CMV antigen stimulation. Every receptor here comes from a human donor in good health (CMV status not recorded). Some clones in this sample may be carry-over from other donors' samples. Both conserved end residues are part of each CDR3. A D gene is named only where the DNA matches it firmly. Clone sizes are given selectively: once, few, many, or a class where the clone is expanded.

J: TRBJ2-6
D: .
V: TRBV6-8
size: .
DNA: TGTGCCAGCAGTTACTCGGCACCTTTCTCTGGGGCCAACGTCCTGACTTTC
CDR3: CASSYSAPFSGANVLTF

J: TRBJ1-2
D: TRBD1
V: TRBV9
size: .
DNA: TGTGCCAGCAGCGCATGGGACAGTGTTAACTATGGCTACACCTTC
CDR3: CASSAWDSVNYGYTF

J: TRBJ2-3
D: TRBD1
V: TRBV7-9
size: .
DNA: TGTGCCAGCAGCGCCGGGACAGGGCCAAGCACAGATACGCAGTATTTT
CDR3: CASSAGTGPSTDTQYF

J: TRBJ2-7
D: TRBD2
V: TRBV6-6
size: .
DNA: TGTGCCAGCAGTTACCCCCCGGGACTAGCTCTGACCGAGCAGTACTTC
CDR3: CASSYPPGLALTEQYF

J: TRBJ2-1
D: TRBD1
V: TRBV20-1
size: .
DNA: TGCAGTGCTAGTCGACAGGGGGCATCATACAATGAGCAGTTCTTC
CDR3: CSASRQGASYNEQFF

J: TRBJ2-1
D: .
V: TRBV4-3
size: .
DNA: TGCGCCAGCAGCCAAGGCCTACAGGGCCACCCCTACAATGAGCAGTTCTTC
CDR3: CASSQGLQGHPYNEQFF

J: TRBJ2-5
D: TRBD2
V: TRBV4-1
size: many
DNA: TGCGCCAGCAGCCTACTAGCGGGGAGCCAAGAGACCCAGTACTTC
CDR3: CASSLLAGSQETQYF

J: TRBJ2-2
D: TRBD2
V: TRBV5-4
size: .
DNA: TGTGCCAGCAGCTTCAGGACTAGCGGGACCGGGGAGCTGTTTTTT
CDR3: CASSFRTSGTGELFF

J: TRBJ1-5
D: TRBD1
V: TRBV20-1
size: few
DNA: TGCAGTGCTAGAGGGACAGGGATCAAGGAGCCCCAGCATTTT
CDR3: CSARGTGIKEPQHF

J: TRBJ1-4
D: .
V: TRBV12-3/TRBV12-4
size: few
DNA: TGTGCCAGCAGTTTAGTCGGGGGATTGAAAGAAAAACTGTTTTTT
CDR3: CASSLVGGLKEKLFF

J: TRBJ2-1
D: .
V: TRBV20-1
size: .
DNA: TGCAGTGCTAGAGATCATGGGGGAACCTACAATGAGCAGTTCTTC
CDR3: CSARDHGGTYNEQFF

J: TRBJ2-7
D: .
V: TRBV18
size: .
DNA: TGTGCCAGCTCACCTCCTTTAGACGATTTCTCCTACGAGCAGTACTTC
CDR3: CASSPPLDDFSYEQYF

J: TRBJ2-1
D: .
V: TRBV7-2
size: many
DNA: TGTGCCAGCAGCTCCCGCCGCGGGACAGTATATTACAATGAGCAGTTCTTC
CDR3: CASSSRRGTVYYNEQFF

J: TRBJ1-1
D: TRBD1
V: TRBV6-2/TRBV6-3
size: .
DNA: TGTGCCAGCAGTTACTCTGGCCTATTTCGGACAGGGAACACTGAAGCTTTCTTT
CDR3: CASSYSGLFRTGNTEAFF

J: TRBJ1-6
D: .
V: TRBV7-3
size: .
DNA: TGTGCCAGCAGCTTATACAGTAATTCACCCCTCCACTTT
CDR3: CASSLYSNSPLHF

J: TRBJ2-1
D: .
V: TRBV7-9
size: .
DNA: TGTGCCAGCAGCTTAGAGGGGACTCCTAAGGATGAGCAGTTCTTC
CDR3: CASSLEGTPKDEQFF

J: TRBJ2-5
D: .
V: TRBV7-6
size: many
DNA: TGTGCCAGCAGCCGATTACACCGCCTCCAAGAGACCCAGTACTTC
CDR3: CASSRLHRLQETQYF

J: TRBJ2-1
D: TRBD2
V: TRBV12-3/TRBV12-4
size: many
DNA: TGTGCCAGCAGTTCTCTAGCGGGGGGCGAGAGGGGATGGTCCTACAATGAGCAGTTCTTC
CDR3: CASSSLAGGERGWSYNEQFF

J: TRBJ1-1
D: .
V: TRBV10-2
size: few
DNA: TGCGCCAGCAGTGAGGTCAGGGGCACCTCGGGGGCTTTCTTT
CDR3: CASSEVRGTSGAFF

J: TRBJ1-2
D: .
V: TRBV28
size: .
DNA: TGTGCCAGCAGTTTAGACACAAAGTCAAACTATGGCTACACCTTC
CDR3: CASSLDTKSNYGYTF

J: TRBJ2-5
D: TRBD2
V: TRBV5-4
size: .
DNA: TGTGCCAGCAGCTTTGGGGGGGTCCAAGAGACCCAGTACTTC
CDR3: CASSFGGVQETQYF

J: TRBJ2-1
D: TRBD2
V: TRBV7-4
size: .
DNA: TGTGCCAGCAGCTCCCCCCTAGCGGTGGCCTACAATGAGCAGTTCTTC
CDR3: CASSSPLAVAYNEQFF

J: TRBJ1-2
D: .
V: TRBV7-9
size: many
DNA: TGTGCCAGCAGCTTAGCGCTCGGGAGATATGGCTACACCTTC
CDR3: CASSLALGRYGYTF

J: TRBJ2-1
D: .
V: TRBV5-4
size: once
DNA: TGTGCCAGCAGCTTGTCCCAGTCCCGTGAGCAGTTCTTC
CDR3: CASSLSQSREQFF

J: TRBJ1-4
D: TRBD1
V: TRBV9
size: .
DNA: TGTGCCAGCAGCGTAACAGGGGAGAGCCCTAATGAAAAACTGTTTTTT
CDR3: CASSVTGESPNEKLFF

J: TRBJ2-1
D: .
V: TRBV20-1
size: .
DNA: TGCAGTGGGGGTTCAGGGGCTAGGAATGAGCAGTTCTTC
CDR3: CSGGSGARNEQFF

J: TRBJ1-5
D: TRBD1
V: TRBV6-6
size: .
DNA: TGTGCCAGCAGTGTAGGGACAGGGGTGGGGCAGCCCCAGCATTTT
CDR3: CASSVGTGVGQPQHF

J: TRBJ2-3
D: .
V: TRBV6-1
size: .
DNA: TGTGCCAGCAGTTACCACCACCCAGGAGACCTAAAGGGCACAGATATGCAGTATTTT
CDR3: CASSYHHPGDLKGTDMQYF

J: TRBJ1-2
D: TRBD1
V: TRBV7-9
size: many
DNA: TGTGCCAGCAGCGGCCGGGACAGAGCTAACTATGGCTACACCTTC
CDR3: CASSGRDRANYGYTF

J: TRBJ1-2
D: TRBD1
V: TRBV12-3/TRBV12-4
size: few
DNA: TGTGCCAGCAGTCCGGGACAGGGGCGCTATGGCTACACCTTC
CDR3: CASSPGQGRYGYTF

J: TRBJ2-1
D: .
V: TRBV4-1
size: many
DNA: TGCGCCAGCAGCCAAGAGAGGTCCATCGATGAGCAGTTCTTC
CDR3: CASSQERSIDEQFF

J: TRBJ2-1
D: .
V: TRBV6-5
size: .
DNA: TGTGCCAGCAGTCCGGACCGTTTGAATGAGCAGTTCTTC
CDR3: CASSPDRLNEQFF

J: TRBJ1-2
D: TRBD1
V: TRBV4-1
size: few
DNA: TGCGCCAGCAGCCAAGCGCAGGGGGCGTACTATGGCTACACCTTC
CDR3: CASSQAQGAYYGYTF

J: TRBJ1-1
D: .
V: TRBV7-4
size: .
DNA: TGTGCCAGCAGCTTAGGGGCCCGATACACTGAAGCTTTCTTT
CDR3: CASSLGARYTEAFF

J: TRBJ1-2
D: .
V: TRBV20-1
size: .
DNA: TGCAGTGCTAGAGACCCCTCAGGGGTCTATGGCTACACCTTC
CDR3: CSARDPSGVYGYTF

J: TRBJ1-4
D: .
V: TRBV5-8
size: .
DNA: TGTGCCGCGCACAAGTCAACTAATGAAAAACTGTTTTTT
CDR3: CAAHKSTNEKLFF

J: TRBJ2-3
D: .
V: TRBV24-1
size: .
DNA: TGTGCCACCAGTGATCAGCGTAACACAGATACGCAGTATTTT
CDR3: CATSDQRNTDTQYF

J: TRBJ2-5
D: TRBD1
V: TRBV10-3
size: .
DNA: TGTGCCATCAGACCGGGACAGGGACAATTCGGAGAGACCCAGTACTTC
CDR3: CAIRPGQGQFGETQYF